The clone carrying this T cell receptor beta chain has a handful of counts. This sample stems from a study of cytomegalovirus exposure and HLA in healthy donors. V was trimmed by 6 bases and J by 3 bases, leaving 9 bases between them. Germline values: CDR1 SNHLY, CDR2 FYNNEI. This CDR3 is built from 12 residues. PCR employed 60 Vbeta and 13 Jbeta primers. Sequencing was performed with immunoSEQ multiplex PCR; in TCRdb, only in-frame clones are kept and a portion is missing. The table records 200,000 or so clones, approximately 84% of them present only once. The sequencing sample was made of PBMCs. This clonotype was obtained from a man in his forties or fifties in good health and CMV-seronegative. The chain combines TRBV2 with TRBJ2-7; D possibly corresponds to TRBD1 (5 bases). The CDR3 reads CASRGRVYEQYF. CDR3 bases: TGTGCCAGCAGAGGCAGGGTCTACGAGCAGTACTTC. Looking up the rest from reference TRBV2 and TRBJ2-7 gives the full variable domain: EPEVTQTPSHQVTQMGQEVILRCVPISNHLYFYWYRQILGQKVEFLVSFYNNEISEKSEIFDDQFSVERPDGSNFTLKIRSTKLEDSAMYFCASRGRVYEQYFGPGTRLTVT.